This T cell receptor (beta chain) was documented in a study of OX40 agonist ivuxolimab in advanced cancers. Study-wide findings and caveats: In CD8+ T cells, expanded clones were on average more numerous than in CD4+.

Assay: immunoSEQ multiplex PCR; the TCRdb copy retains only in-frame clones and omits some. In the table there are more than 20,000 clones, around 76% of which are singletons. This clone was seen a handful of times. Antigen unknown. This TCR was sampled from an adult with an advanced solid tumor such as melanoma, head and neck, liver or kidney cancer. The sample consisted of CD4+ or CD8+ T cells sorted from blood, taken in a trial of the OX40 agonist ivuxolimab.

DNA for the CDR3: TGTGCCAGCAGTGATCTTCGTCAGCCCCAGCATTTT. Its translation is CASSDLRQPQHF. The chain is built from TRBV6-1 and TRBJ1-5; D unresolved. V was trimmed by 3 bases and J by 6 bases, leaving 6 bases between them. This CDR3 has 12 amino acids. Germline V lookup: CDR1 MNHNS, CDR2 SASEGT.